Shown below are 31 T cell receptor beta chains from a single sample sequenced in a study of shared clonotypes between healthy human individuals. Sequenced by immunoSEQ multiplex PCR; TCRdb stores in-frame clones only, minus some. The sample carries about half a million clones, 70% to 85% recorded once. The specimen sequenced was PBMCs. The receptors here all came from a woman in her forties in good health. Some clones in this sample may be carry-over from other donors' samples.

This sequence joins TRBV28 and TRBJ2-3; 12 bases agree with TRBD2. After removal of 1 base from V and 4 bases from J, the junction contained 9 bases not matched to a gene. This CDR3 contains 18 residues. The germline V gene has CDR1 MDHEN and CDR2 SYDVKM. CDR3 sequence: CASSLFPRLAGDADTQYF. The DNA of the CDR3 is TGTGCCAGCAGTTTATTCCCCAGACTAGCGGGAGACGCAGATACGCAGTATTTT.

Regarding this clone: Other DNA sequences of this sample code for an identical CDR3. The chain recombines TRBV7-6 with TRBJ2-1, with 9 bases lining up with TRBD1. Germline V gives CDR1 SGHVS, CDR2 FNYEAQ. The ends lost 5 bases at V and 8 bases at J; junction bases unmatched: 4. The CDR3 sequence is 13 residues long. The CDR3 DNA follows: TGTGCCAGCAGCCCACGGACAGGGGATGAGCAGTTCTTC. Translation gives CASSPRTGDEQFF. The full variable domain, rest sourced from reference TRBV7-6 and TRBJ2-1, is GAGVSQSPRYKVTKRGQDVALRCDPISGHVSLYWYRQALGQGPEFLTYFNYEAQQDKSGLPNDRFSAERPEGSISTLTIQRTEQRDSAMYRCASSPRTGDEQFFGPGTRLTVL.

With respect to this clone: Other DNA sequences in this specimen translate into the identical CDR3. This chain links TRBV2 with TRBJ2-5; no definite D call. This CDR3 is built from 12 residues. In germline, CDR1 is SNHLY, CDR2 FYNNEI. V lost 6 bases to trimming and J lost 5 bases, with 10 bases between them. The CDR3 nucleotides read TGTGCCAGCAGCTCCGGGCGGGAGACCCAGTACTTC. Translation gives CASSSGRETQYF.

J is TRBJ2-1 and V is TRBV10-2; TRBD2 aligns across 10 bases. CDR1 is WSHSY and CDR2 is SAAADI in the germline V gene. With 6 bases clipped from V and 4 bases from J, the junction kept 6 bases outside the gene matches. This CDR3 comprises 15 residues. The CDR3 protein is CASSRGTSAYNEQFF. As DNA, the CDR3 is TGCGCCAGCAGCCGCGGGACTAGCGCTTACAATGAGCAGTTCTTC.

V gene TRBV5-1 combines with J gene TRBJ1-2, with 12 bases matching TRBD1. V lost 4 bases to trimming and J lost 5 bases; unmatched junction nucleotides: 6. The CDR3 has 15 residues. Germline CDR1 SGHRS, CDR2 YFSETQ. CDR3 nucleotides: TGCGCCAGCAGCACCGGGACAGGGGGCTCTTATGGCTACACCTTC. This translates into CASSTGTGGSYGYTF.

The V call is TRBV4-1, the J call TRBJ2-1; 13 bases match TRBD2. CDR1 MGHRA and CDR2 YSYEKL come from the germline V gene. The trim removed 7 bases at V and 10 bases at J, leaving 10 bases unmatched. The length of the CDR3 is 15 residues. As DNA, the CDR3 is TGCGCCAGCAAGGAGACTAGCGGGAGGTCGGAGGAGCAGTTCTTC. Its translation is CASKETSGRSEEQFF.

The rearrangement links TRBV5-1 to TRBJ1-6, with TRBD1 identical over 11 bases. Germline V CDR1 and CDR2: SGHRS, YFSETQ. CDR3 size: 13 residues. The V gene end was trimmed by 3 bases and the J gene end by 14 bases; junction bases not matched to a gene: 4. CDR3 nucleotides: TGCGCCAGCAGCTGGACAGGGGGCGAGGCCCTCCACTTT. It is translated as CASSWTGGEALHF.

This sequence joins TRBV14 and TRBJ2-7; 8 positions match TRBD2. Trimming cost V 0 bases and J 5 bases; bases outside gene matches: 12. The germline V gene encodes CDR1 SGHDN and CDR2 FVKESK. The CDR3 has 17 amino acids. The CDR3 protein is CASSQDGAGGNYDEQYF. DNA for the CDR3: TGTGCCAGCAGCCAAGATGGGGCGGGAGGTAATTACGACGAGCAGTACTTC.

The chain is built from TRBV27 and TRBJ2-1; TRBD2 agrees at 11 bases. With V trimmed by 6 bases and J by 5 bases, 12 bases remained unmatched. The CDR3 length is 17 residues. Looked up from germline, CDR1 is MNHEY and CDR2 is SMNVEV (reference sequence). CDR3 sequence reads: CASRYLGLAVMNNEQFF. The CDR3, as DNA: TGTGCCAGCAGATACTTGGGACTAGCGGTAATGAACAATGAGCAGTTCTTC.

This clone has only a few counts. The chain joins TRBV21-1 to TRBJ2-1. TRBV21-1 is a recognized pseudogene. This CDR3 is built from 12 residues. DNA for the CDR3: TGTGCCAGCTTAAACCGAAACAATGAGCAGTTCTTC. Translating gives CASLNRNNEQFF.

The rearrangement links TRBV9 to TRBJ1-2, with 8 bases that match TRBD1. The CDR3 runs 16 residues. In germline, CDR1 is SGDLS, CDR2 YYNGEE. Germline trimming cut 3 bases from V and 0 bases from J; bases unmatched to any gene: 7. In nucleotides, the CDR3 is TGTGCCAGCAGCGCGACCGGGACAGGAGCTAACTATGGCTACACCTTC. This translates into CASSATGTGANYGYTF.

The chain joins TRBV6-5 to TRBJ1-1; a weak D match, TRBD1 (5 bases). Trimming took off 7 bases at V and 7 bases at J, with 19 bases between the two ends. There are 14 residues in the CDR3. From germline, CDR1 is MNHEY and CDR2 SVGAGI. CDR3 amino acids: CASIRDPSSGEAFF. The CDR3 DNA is TGTGCCAGCATCAGGGACCCCAGTAGTGGTGAAGCTTTCTTT.

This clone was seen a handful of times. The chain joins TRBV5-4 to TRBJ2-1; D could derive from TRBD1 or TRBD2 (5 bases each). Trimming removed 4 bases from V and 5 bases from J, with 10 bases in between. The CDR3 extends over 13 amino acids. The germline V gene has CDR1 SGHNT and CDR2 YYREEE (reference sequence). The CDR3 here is CASSPTGHNEQFF. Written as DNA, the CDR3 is TGTGCCAGCAGCCCTACGGGGCACAATGAGCAGTTCTTC.

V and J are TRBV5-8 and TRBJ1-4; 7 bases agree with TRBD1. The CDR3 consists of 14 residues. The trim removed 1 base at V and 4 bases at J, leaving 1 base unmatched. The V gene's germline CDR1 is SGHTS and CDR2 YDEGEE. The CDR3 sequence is CASSLTGVNEKLFF. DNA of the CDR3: TGTGCCAGCAGCTTGACAGGGGTTAATGAAAAACTGTTTTTT.

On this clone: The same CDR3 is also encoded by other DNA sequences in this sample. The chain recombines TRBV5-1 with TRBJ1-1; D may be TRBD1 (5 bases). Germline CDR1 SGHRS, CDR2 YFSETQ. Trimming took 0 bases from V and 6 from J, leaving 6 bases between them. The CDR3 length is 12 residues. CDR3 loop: CASSLAGSEAFF. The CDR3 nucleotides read TGCGCCAGCAGCTTGGCAGGGTCTGAAGCTTTCTTT.

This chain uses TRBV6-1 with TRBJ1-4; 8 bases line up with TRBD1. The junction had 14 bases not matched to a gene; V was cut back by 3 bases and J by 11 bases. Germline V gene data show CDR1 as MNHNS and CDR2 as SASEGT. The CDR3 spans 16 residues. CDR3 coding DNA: TGTGCCAGCAGTGACTTAGGGACAGGCGACCCCCGGAAACTGTTTTTT. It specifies CASSDLGTGDPRKLFF.

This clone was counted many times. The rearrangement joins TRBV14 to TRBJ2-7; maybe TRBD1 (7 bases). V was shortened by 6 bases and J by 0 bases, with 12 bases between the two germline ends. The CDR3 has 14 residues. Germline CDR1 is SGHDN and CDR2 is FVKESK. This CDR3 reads CASSRGTVSYEQYF. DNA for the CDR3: TGTGCCAGCAGTCGCGGGACAGTCTCCTACGAGCAGTACTTC.

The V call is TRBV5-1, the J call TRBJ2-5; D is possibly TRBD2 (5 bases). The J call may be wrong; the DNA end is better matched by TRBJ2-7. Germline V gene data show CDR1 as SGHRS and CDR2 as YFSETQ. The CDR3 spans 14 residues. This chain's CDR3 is CASSLGGSKYEQYF. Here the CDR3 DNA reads TGCGCCAGCAGCTTGGGTGGGAGCAAGTACGAGCAGTACTTC.

CDR3 sequence reads: CASTTGPQNIQYF. Written as DNA, the CDR3 is TGTGCCAGCACGACAGGGCCCCAAAACATTCAGTACTTC. The rearrangement joins TRBV7-2 to TRBJ2-4, with TRBD1 matching over 7 bases. CDR1 is SGHTA and CDR2 is FQGNSA in the germline V gene. With V trimmed by 7 bases and J by 5 bases, 5 bases remained unmatched. This CDR3 contains 13 residues.

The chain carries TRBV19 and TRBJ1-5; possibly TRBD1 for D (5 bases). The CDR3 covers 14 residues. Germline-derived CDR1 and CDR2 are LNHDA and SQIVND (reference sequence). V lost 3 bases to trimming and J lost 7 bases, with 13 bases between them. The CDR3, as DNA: TGTGCCAGTAGTATCGGCAGTGGGGGGCAGCCCCAGCATTTT. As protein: CASSIGSGGQPQHF.

In DNA form, the CDR3 reads TGTGCCATCAGTGAGTCGGTCGAGTCCTACAATGAGCAGTTCTTC. It encodes CAISESVESYNEQFF. V and J are TRBV10-3 and TRBJ2-1; D gene ambiguous. The germline CDR1 and CDR2 sequences are ENHRY and SYGVKD. The length of the CDR3 is 15 residues. V was clipped by 0 bases and J by 1 base, with 7 bases between them.

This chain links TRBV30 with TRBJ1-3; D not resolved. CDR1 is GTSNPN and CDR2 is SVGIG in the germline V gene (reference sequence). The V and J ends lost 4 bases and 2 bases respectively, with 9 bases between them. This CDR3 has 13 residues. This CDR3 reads CAWIRETGNTIYF. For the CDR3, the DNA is TGTGCCTGGATTAGGGAAACTGGAAACACCATATATTTT.

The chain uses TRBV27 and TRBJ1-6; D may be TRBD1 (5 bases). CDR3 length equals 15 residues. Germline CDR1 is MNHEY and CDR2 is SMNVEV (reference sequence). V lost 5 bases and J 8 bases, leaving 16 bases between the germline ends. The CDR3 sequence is CASSPGTASYSPLHF. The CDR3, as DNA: TGTGCCAGCAGTCCCGGGACGGCCTCATATTCACCCCTCCACTTT.

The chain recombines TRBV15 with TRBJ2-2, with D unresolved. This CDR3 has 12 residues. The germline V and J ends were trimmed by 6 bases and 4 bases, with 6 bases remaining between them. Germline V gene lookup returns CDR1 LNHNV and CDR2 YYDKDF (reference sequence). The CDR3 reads CATRSITGELFF. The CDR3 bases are TGTGCCACCAGATCGATCACCGGGGAGCTGTTTTTT.

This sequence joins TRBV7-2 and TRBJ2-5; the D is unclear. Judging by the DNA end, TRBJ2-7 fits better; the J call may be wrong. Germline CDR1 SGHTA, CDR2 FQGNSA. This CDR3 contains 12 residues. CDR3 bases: TGTGCCAGCAGCTTAAGGCCCTACGAGCAGTACTTC. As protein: CASSLRPYEQYF.

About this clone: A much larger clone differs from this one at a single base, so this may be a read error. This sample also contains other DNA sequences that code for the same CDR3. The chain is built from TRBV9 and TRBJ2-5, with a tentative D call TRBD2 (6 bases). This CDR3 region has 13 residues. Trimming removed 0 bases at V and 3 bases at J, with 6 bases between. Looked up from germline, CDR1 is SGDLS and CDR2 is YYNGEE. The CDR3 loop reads CASSVAGEETQYF. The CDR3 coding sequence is TGTGCCAGCAGCGTAGCGGGGGAAGAGACCCAGTACTTC.

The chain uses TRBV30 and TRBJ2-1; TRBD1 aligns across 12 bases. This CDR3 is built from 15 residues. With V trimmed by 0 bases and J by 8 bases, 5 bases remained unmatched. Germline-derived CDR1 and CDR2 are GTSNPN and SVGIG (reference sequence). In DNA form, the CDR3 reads TGTGCCTGGAGTGTCCGAGGGACAGGGGGCCATGAGCAGTTCTTC. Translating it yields CAWSVRGTGGHEQFF.

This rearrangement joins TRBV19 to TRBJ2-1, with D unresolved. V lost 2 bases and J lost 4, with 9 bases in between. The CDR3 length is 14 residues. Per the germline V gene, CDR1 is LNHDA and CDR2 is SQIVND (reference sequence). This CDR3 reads CASSIRQDYNEQFF. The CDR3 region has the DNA TGTGCCAGTAGTATACGGCAGGATTACAATGAGCAGTTCTTC.

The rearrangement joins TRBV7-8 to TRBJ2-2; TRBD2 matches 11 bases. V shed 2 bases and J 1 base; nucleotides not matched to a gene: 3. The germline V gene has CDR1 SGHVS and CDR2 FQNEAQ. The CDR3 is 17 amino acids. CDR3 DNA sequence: TGTGCCAGCAGCTTACGGACTAGCGGGTTGAACACCGGGGAGCTGTTTTTT. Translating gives CASSLRTSGLNTGELFF.

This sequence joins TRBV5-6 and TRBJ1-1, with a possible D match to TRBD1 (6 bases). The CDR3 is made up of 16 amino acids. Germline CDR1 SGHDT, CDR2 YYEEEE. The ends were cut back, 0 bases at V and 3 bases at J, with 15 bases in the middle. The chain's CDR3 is CASSLVGGGRDTEAFF. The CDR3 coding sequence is TGTGCCAGCAGCTTGGTGGGGGGCGGGAGGGACACTGAAGCTTTCTTT.

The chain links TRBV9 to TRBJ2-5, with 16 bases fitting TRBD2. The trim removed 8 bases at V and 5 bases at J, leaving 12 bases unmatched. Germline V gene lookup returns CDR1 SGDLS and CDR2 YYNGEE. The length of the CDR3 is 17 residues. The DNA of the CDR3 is TGTGCCAGGTCCTCCGGGACTAGCGGGAGGGGGGATGAGACCCAGTACTTC. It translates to CARSSGTSGRGDETQYF.